The clone carrying this TCR beta chain has just a few counts. What it recognizes is unknown. The sample comes from a study of cytomegalovirus exposure and HLA in healthy donors. The study's findings and limits: Reported findings show TCR beta sequences accurately forecast HLA-A and HLA-B alleles in most subjects.

Germline CDR1 and CDR2: ENHRY and SYGVKD. The germline V and J ends were trimmed by 4 bases and 2 bases, with 11 bases remaining between them. This CDR3 comprises 14 residues. This PCR relied on a set of 60 Vbeta primers and 13 Jbeta primers. TCRdb's table, derived via immunoSEQ multiplex PCR, lists solely in-frame clones and lacks some. The sample consists of 180,000 or so clones, roughly 73% of them appearing once. This receptor was obtained from a woman aged 35 to 49 in good health and CMV-seropositive. The sequenced sample was PBMCs. The chain employs TRBV10-3 and TRBJ2-5; D is perhaps TRBD2 (5 bases). The DNA for the CDR3 is TGTGCCATCAGTGGGCGGGCGTTACAAGAGACCCAGTACTTC. It codes for CAISGRALQETQYF.